The 18 T cell receptor beta chains presented below share a single source sample, sequenced in a study of tumor-infiltrating lymphocytes in primary liver carcinoma. For blood RNA, unsorted whole blood served as the source, and germline DNA was extracted too. From roughly 0.55 ug of total RNA, TCR beta-specific cDNA was reverse-transcribed using a constant-region primer. Each TCR beta library was derived from three nested multiplex PCR rounds that employed slightly modified ARM-PCR. The study ran its first two PCR rounds for roughly 10 cycles each, using TRBV1-TRBV30 forward primers and a C-beta reverse primer. One entry per CDR3 protein results from TCRdb running MiXCR on the multiplex PCR reads. In the table there are about 320,000 distinct CDR3 sequences, more than 55% of which are singletons. The specimen was peripheral blood. The receptors were gathered from a man aged 35 to 55 with primary liver carcinoma and hepatitis B virus infection.

Worth noting for this clonotype: A much larger clone differs by one base, so this may be a read error. The J gene is TRBJ2-3, the V gene TRBV12-3 or TRBV12-4; D might be TRBD2 (5 bases). This CDR3 region has 14 residues. DNA of the CDR3: TGTGCCAGCAGTTTAGCGGGAGCCACAGATACGCACTATTTT. This encodes CASSLAGATDTHYF.

With respect to this clonotype: A much larger clone differs from this one at a single base, so this may be a read error. This chain connects TRBV12-3 or TRBV12-4 to TRBJ2-7; 7 bases align to TRBD1. The CDR3 extends over 14 amino acids. The CDR3 protein is CVSSLRQGFEEQYF. As DNA, the CDR3 is TGTGTCAGCAGTTTGCGACAGGGATTTGAGGAGCAGTACTTC.

The chain joins TRBV5-1 to TRBJ2-1; 11 bases are a match to TRBD2. CDR3 length: 13 amino acids. The V gene's germline CDR1 is SGHRS and CDR2 YFSETQ. V shed 9 bases, J shed 10 bases, and the junction held 9 bases outside the gene matches. The CDR3 is CANFTSGSKEQFF. Here the CDR3 DNA reads TGCGCCAACTTTACTAGCGGGAGCAAAGAGCAGTTCTTC. The full variable domain, its missing parts supplied by reference TRBV5-1 and TRBJ2-1, is KAGVTQTPRYLIKTRGQQVTLSCSPISGHRSVSWYQQTPGQGLQFLFEYFSETQRNKGNFPGRFSGRQFSNSRSEMNVSTLELGDSALYLCANFTSGSKEQFFGPGTRLTVL.

The J gene is TRBJ2-7, the V gene TRBV11-2, with TRBD2 identical over 14 bases. Per the germline V gene, CDR1 is SGHAT and CDR2 is FQNNGV. The length of the CDR3 is 17 residues. Losses at the gene ends were 5 bases for V and 6 bases for J; bases not matched to a gene: 12. The CDR3, as DNA: TGTGCCAGCAGCCCTAACCTGGGACTAGCGGGAGAATTCGAGCAGTACTTC. It yields the protein CASSPNLGLAGEFEQYF.

A word on this clonotype: The junction does not match germline at one end; this may be a read error. The chain couples TRBV6-5 to TRBJ2-5; D possibly uses TRBD1 or TRBD2 (5 bases each). From germline, CDR1 is MNHEY and CDR2 SVGAGI. The CDR3 consists of 13 residues. The CDR3 DNA is TGTGCCAGCAGTTACCCAGGGAGAGAGACCCAGCACTTC. Its protein is CASSYPGRETQHF.

Comment on this clonotype: Here the CDR3 omits its conserved ending phenylalanine or tryptophan, so a read error is the likely source. The rearrangement links TRBV7-9 to TRBJ2-2, with D possibly TRBD2 on 5 matching bases. The CDR3 contains 16 residues. Looked up from germline, CDR1 is SEHNR and CDR2 is FQNEAQ (reference sequence). In nucleotides, the CDR3 is TGTGCCATCAGCGGAAAGGCAGGAGTGAACACCGGGGAGCTGTTTTCT. Translation: CAISGKAGVNTGELFS.

The sample holds one count of this clonotype. An end of the junction does not agree with germline; a read error may underlie this. This chain joins TRBV11-3 and TRBJ2-3, with TRBD2 as a possible D gene (5 bases). This CDR3 region has 15 residues. Germline V gene lookup returns CDR1 SGHNT and CDR2 YENEEA. The CDR3, as DNA: TGTGCCTGCAGTTTGCCGAGGGAGCGCGCAGATACGCAGTATTTT. This sequence encodes CACSLPRERADTQYF.

Worth noting for this clonotype: Lacking the conserved final phenylalanine or tryptophan, this CDR3 likely reflects a read error. The V call is TRBV14, the J call TRBJ1-6; no firm D call. Trimming removed 3 bases from V and 7 bases from J, with 13 bases in between. This CDR3 has 15 amino acids. CDR1 is SGHDN, CDR2 FVKESK, per germline. Here the CDR3 reads CASSHRQGQNSPLHI. DNA of the CDR3: TGTGCCAGCAGCCACAGACAAGGGCAGAATTCACCCCTCCACATT.

V is TRBV5-1 and J is TRBJ1-1, with TRBD1 as a possible D gene (5 bases). The V end was cut by 4 bases, the J end by 5 bases, with 15 bases between. Germline CDR1 is SGHRS and CDR2 is YFSETQ. This CDR3 is built from 14 residues. The CDR3 coding sequence is TGCGCCAGCAGCCTGGACATGGGTGGAACTGAAGCTTTCTTT. Translation: CASSLDMGGTEAFF.

In its sample, this clonotype was seen once. Lacking the conserved final phenylalanine or tryptophan, this CDR3 likely reflects a read error. V gene TRBV14 combines with J gene TRBJ2-5; D possibly corresponds to TRBD2 (5 bases). This CDR3 contains 14 residues. Germline values: CDR1 SGHDN, CDR2 FVKESK. In DNA, the CDR3 is TGTGTCAGCAGCCAAGGAGGCGCCCAAGAGACCCAGTACCTC. Translation: CVSSQGGAQETQYL.

Comments on this clonotype: This may be a read error: a much more frequent sequence differs by one nucleotide. CDR3 nucleotides: TGTGCCAGCAGTCAGCCGGGACTAGCGGGACCGAGCAATGAGCAGTTCTTC. It translates to CASSQPGLAGPSNEQFF. The chain recombines TRBV12-3 or TRBV12-4 with TRBJ2-1, with 13 bases matching TRBD2. The CDR3 is 17 residues long. V dropped 5 bases and J dropped 6; count of bases not matched to a gene: 10.

In regard to this clonotype: A read error may account for a junction end that differs from germline. The rearrangement links TRBV11-3 to TRBJ1-1, with D unclear. CDR3 size: 13 residues. From germline, CDR1 is SGHNT and CDR2 YENEEA. The DNA of the CDR3 is TGTGTCAGCAGCTTAACGGAGAACACTGAGGCTTTCTTT. Translating gives CVSSLTENTEAFF. The full variable domain, completed using reference TRBV11-3 and TRBJ1-1, is EAGVVQSPRYKIIEKKQPVAFWCNPISGHNTLYWYLQNLGQGPELLIRYENEEAVDDSQLPKDRFSAERLKGVDSTLKIQPAELGDSAVYLCVSSLTENTEAFFGQGTRLTVV.

Note on this clonotype: One end of the junction is discordant with germline, which a read error may explain. V is TRBV6-6 and J is TRBJ2-5, with D possibly TRBD2 on 6 matching bases. Germline loops: CDR1 MNHNY, CDR2 SVGAGI (reference sequence). This CDR3 is 16 amino acids long. The CDR3: CDSSIRDWGTQETQYF. Here the CDR3 DNA reads TGTGACAGCAGTATCCGGGACTGGGGTACCCAAGAGACCCAGTACTTC.

The chain combines TRBV6-2 or TRBV6-3 with TRBJ1-2; D is uncertain. Germline loops: CDR1 MNHEY, CDR2 SVGEGT. Trimming pared 8 bases from V and 0 bases from J, leaving 13 bases between. This CDR3 comprises 14 residues. The CDR3 region has the DNA TGTGCCAGCGACCTGCCTAAGGCTAACTATGGCTACACCTTC. Its protein product is CASDLPKANYGYTF.

As concerns this clonotype: A clone one base away is much larger, so this may be a read error. This sequence joins TRBV4-2 and TRBJ2-7; the D call may be TRBD1 or TRBD2 (5 bases each). Germline-derived CDR1 and CDR2 are LGHNA and YNFKEQ. CDR3 size: 15 residues. This CDR3 reads CASTAGPGRTYKQYF. CDR3 DNA: TGTGCCAGCACCGCCGGGCCGGGACGCACCTACAAGCAGTACTTC.

The chain is built from TRBV11-2 and TRBJ1-1; 9 nucleotides agree with TRBD1. Losses at the gene ends were 4 bases for V and 5 bases for J; bases not matched to a gene: 5. From germline, CDR1 is SGHAT and CDR2 FQNNGV. The CDR3 is made up of 14 amino acids. CDR3 nucleotide sequence: TGTGCCAGCAGCTCGGGGACAGGGCGAACTGAAGCTTTCTTT. Encoded protein: CASSSGTGRTEAFF.

The chain recombines TRBV14 with TRBJ2-3, with TRBD1 as a possible D gene (5 bases). The CDR3 sequence is 18 residues long. The germline V gene encodes CDR1 SGHDN and CDR2 FVKESK. The V gene lost 4 bases and the J gene lost 4 bases, with 24 bases spanning the gap. The CDR3: CASSPRLYLTEEADTQYF. The CDR3 DNA is TGTGCCAGCAGCCCGAGACTTTACCTGACAGAAGAGGCAGATACGCAGTATTTT.

Of note for this clonotype: It may be a read error: a sequence one base away is much more abundant. This rearrangement joins TRBV12-3 or TRBV12-4 to TRBJ2-7, with a weak D call TRBD1 (5 bases). The length of the CDR3 is 11 residues. Trimming removed 7 bases at V and 12 bases at J, with 16 bases between. CDR3 sequence (DNA): TGTGCCAGCAAACTCAGGGATAAGAGGTACTTC. The encoded protein is CASKLRDKRYF.